This T cell receptor beta chain emerged from a study of T cell responses to AZD1222 COVID-19 vaccine (dated by TCRdb to about 2021). Regarding the study in general: AZD1222 recipients whose second dose came at about 4 weeks and those whose second dose came at about 12 weeks were combined into one group, since spike-specific TCR depth and breadth did not differ between the two schedules. TCR sequencing was performed for 230 to 250 trial participants, of whom some 200 were given two doses of AZD1222 and 26 were given two doses of MenACWY control vaccine. Trial participants were enrolled by age into 18-55, 56-69 and 70-plus year subgroups, with roughly 150, 30 and 60 TCR-sequenced participants respectively. What the work shows at the level of the full study, not this receptor alone: Spike-specific TCR breadth and depth rose significantly after two AZD1222 doses compared with day 0 and with MenACWY recipients. No day 14 peak-response samples were available, so repertoires were characterized only after the peak T cell response. Participants were mostly white British, with more females than males. The authors suggested clonal diversity may have been underestimated. Only five or six AZD1222 recipients were SARS-CoV-2 seropositive at baseline, limiting conclusions about previously exposed vaccinees. The whole spike protein was spanned by vaccine-associated CD4 TCRs, and dominant responses were seen in regions 160-218 and 743-854. The 56-69-year group was small, and its depth increase did not reach significance, likely because of low power. Reportedly, almost half of the unique spike-specific TCRs recognized epitopes lying outside the regions that are mutated in the B.1.351 and B.1.1.7 variants.

This specimen's time point label, interpreted: baseline before first vaccination. Vaccinee samples came from UK trials COV001 and COV002, including a single-blind randomized controlled phase 2/3 trial of AZD1222 (ChAdOx1 nCoV-19) in healthy adults. For TCRbeta chain sequencing, PBMC samples were collected from trial participants at day 0 and at day 28 after the second dose. The CDR3 regions of human TCRbeta chains were analyzed by immunosequencing. As for the authors' bioinformatics: Repertoire TCRs were matched against a reference library of SARS-CoV-2-specific TCRs generated with the MIRA antigen-specificity platform. Breadth was defined as the fraction of unique TCRs that were SARS-CoV-2-associated, and depth was defined as the fraction of total T cells that were SARS-CoV-2-associated. Using the MIRA data, each spike-specific TCR was mapped to the spike region that the TCR reacts to and placed in a CD4 or CD8 class. Log10-transformed breadth and depth values were compared by one-way ANOVA with Sidak's multiple comparisons tests. Not all clones reach the TCRdb copy of this immuneACCESS table, which keeps in-frame sequences only. Checked studies attribute under half of the gap to unresolved V genes and leave the rest unexplained. From that table come the V and J calls and clone size; the DNA was used to work out D and trimming. This sample gives about 97,000 clones in total; about 90% of them show up just once. The ten largest clones capture approximately 16% of the sample.

Its CDR3 holds 15 amino acids, cysteine through phenylalanine. Of the read, only the CDR3 DNA is kept; its 45 bases are in frame from base 1. Compared with germline, V lacks 6 bases and J lacks 3 bases; bases without a gene match: 7. CDR1 and CDR2, looked up from the germline V gene (reference sequence), are MNHEY and SMNVEV. Concerning this clone: Its antigen target is currently unknown. Base qualities are not recorded, but no much larger clone differs from it by a single base.

Recombination linked TRBV27 to TRBJ1-5; 8 central bases correspond to TRBD1. The receptor's source is an adult in good health. Sequencing was performed on peripheral blood, taken on day 0 of AZD1222 vaccination. The base sequence is TGTGCCAGCAGCCTACGACAGGGGTTCAATCAGCCCCAGCATTTT. It specifies CASSLRQGFNQPQHF.